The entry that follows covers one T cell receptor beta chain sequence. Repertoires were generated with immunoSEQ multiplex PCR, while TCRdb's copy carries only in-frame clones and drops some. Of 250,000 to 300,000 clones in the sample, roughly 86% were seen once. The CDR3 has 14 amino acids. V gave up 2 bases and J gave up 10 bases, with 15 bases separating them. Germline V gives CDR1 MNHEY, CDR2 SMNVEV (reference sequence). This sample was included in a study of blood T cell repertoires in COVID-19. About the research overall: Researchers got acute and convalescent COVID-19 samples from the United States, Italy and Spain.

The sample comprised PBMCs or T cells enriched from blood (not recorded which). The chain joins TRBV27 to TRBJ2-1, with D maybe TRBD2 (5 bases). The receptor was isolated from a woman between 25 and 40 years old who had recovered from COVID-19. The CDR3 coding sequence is TGTGCCAGCAGTTTAAATCGGGGAGCTCAGGAGCAGTTCTTC. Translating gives CASSLNRGAQEQFF.